A single sample gave rise to the 26 T cell receptor beta chains below, sequenced in a study of cytomegalovirus exposure and HLA in healthy donors. Primers included in the PCR were 60 Vbeta and 13 Jbeta primers. The table came from immunoSEQ multiplex PCR; TCRdb's copy has only in-frame clones and leaves some out. Its listing shows 170,000 or so clones. Sequenced input: PBMCs. The origin of the receptors is a man under 40 in good health and CMV-seronegative.

The chain employs TRBV18 and TRBJ1-2, with D unresolved. In germline, CDR1 is KGHSH, CDR2 LQKENI. Trimming stripped 5 bases from V and 7 bases from J, with 14 bases between. The CDR3 totals 13 residues. CDR3 sequence (DNA): TGTGCCAGCTCAGGACTGGCCGACTCTGGCTACACCTTC. It translates to CASSGLADSGYTF.

The chain has TRBV6-1 and TRBJ1-1, with D hard to call. Trimming took off 6 bases at V and 0 bases at J, with 8 bases between the two ends. The V gene's germline CDR1 is MNHNS and CDR2 SASEGT. The CDR3 extends over 13 amino acids. The CDR3 sequence is CASRSEMNTEAFF. CDR3 DNA sequence: TGTGCCAGCAGGTCCGAGATGAACACTGAAGCTTTCTTT.

With regard to this clone: This is likely a read error, given that the CDR3 carries no conserved phenylalanine or tryptophan at its end. The chain links TRBV6-1 to TRBJ2-3, with 10 bases that match TRBD2. Losses at the gene ends were 4 bases for V and 5 bases for J; bases not matched to a gene: 6. Germline lookup yields CDR1 MNHNS and CDR2 SASEGT. The CDR3 contains 15 residues. The DNA of the CDR3 is TGTGCCAGCAGTGCCCTAGCGGGAGTAGGAGATACGCAGTATCTT. Amino acids: CASSALAGVGDTQYL.

The chain has TRBV19 and TRBJ2-5; D is perhaps TRBD2 (6 bases). The CDR3 totals 15 residues. With 3 bases removed from V and 2 bases from J, the gap between germline ends came to 13 bases. Per the germline V gene, CDR1 is LNHDA and CDR2 is SQIVND (reference sequence). The CDR3 DNA reads TGTGCCAGTAGTATCCGACTAGTTGGTCAAGAGACCCAGTACTTC. This sequence encodes CASSIRLVGQETQYF.

The chain employs TRBV5-1 and TRBJ1-1; 7 bases fit TRBD1. Germline lookup yields CDR1 SGHRS and CDR2 YFSETQ. The V and J ends lost 4 bases and 4 bases, in that order; junction bases with no gene match: 10. CDR3 length: 15 amino acids. The CDR3 region is CASSPPKTGITEAFF. The CDR3 nucleotides are TGCGCCAGCAGCCCACCCAAGACAGGGATCACTGAAGCTTTCTTT.

The chain employs TRBV7-2 and TRBJ1-1; 8 bases are a match to TRBD1. The ends lost 5 bases at V and 4 bases at J; junction bases unmatched: 9. The CDR3 has 15 residues. Germline V gives CDR1 SGHTA, CDR2 FQGNSA. CDR3 sequence (DNA): TGTGCCAGCAGCCCCGGGACAGGTCGGACCACTGAAGCTTTCTTT. Translated, it gives CASSPGTGRTTEAFF. The full variable domain, with the rest looked up from reference TRBV7-2 and TRBJ1-1, is GAGVSQSPSNKVTEKGKDVELRCDPISGHTALYWYRQSLGQGLEFLIYFQGNSAPDKSGLPSDRFSAERTGGSVSTLTIQRTQQEDSAVYLCASSPGTGRTTEAFFGQGTRLTVV.

The chain joins TRBV4-2 to TRBJ2-7; 9 bases are shared with TRBD1. CDR1 and CDR2 (germline): LGHNA, YNFKEQ. V shed 1 base, J shed 5 bases, and the junction held 21 bases outside the gene matches. CDR3 length equals 20 residues. CDR3 protein: CASSQVSRYRGRPVPDEQYF. The CDR3 nucleotides are TGTGCCAGCAGCCAAGTTTCCAGGTACAGGGGGCGACCGGTACCCGACGAGCAGTACTTC.

The chain couples TRBV6-5 to TRBJ2-3, with TRBD1 matching 9 bases. V dropped 5 bases and J dropped 7; count of bases not matched to a gene: 10. Germline CDR1 is MNHEY and CDR2 is SVGAGI. The CDR3 runs to 15 residues. CDR3 nucleotides: TGTGCCAGCAGTCCACCGGGACAGGGACCCAATACGCAGTATTTT. Amino acids: CASSPPGQGPNTQYF.

The chain employs TRBV2 and TRBJ1-2, with 9 bases identical to TRBD1. J was trimmed by 6 bases and V by 6 bases; bases with no gene match: 5. This CDR3 region has 13 residues. Germline V gene sequence: CDR1 SNHLY, CDR2 FYNNEI. CDR3 sequence (DNA): TGTGCCAGCAGGGGATGGACAGGGGATGGCTACACCTTC. Residues: CASRGWTGDGYTF.

The V and J genes are TRBV7-9 and TRBJ2-6, with 9 bases fitting TRBD1. From germline, CDR1 is SEHNR and CDR2 FQNEAQ (reference sequence). The CDR3 consists of 16 residues. The junction had 4 bases not matched to a gene; V was cut back by 3 bases and J by 4 bases. The CDR3 region has the DNA TGTGCCAGCAGCTTTTACAGGGGGCGCGGGGCCAACGTCCTGACTTTC. Its translation is CASSFYRGRGANVLTF.

V is TRBV10-3 and J is TRBJ2-1, with 13 bases lining up with TRBD2. The germline V gene encodes CDR1 ENHRY and CDR2 SYGVKD. With 3 bases clipped from V and 5 bases from J, the junction kept 7 bases outside the gene matches. The CDR3 spans 17 residues. The CDR3 DNA follows: TGTGCCATCAGTGAAGAGACCGGGACTAGCGGGAACAATGAGCAGTTCTTC. Residues: CAISEETGTSGNNEQFF.

Of note for this clone: The germline gene is not matched at one end of the junction; a read error may be the cause. Other DNA variants within this sample encode the same CDR3. The rearrangement uses TRBV11-3 and TRBJ2-7; 12 nucleotides line up with TRBD2. Germline V gives CDR1 SGHNT, CDR2 YENEEA. The CDR3 consists of 17 residues. The CDR3 region is CASSSQTLAGGLNEQYF. The CDR3 DNA is TGTGCTAGCAGCTCGCAGACACTAGCGGGAGGCCTTAACGAGCAGTACTTC.

J is TRBJ2-7 and V is TRBV10-1, with 8 bases that match TRBD2. After removal of 8 bases from V and 2 bases from J, the junction contained 5 bases not matched to a gene. CDR1 and CDR2 from the germline V gene are WNHNN and SYGVQD (reference sequence). The CDR3 runs 13 residues. The CDR3 sequence is CASGPGGTYEQYF. Here the CDR3 DNA reads TGCGCCAGCGGTCCGGGGGGGACCTACGAGCAGTACTTC.

This chain joins TRBV5-1 and TRBJ2-1; possible D gene TRBD2, 6 bases. The CDR3 length is 14 residues. V was cut by 0 bases and J by 10 bases, with 14 bases left in between. Germline CDR1 is SGHRS and CDR2 is YFSETQ. The CDR3 DNA sequence: TGCGCCAGCAGCTTGGGGACTGCTGGAGGGGAGCAGTTCTTC. Protein: CASSLGTAGGEQFF.

The chain joins TRBV9 to TRBJ2-1; 10 bases match TRBD1. V trimming: 5 bases; J trimming: 0 bases; junction bases outside the gene matches: 2. Germline V CDR1 and CDR2: SGDLS, YYNGEE. CDR3 length: 15 amino acids. The CDR3 DNA reads as TGTGCCAGCAGTGGGGACAGGGGCTCCTACAATGAGCAGTTCTTC. The encoded protein is CASSGDRGSYNEQFF.

The chain links TRBV4-3 to TRBJ2-1, with 13 bases that match TRBD2. CDR1 is LGHNA and CDR2 is YSLEER in the germline V gene. The CDR3 length is 16 residues. J was trimmed by 11 bases and V by 5 bases; bases with no gene match: 12. DNA for the CDR3: TGCGCCAGCAGCGTCTCGGTCGGGACTAGCGGGGCGAAGCAGTTCTTC. This codes for CASSVSVGTSGAKQFF.

This chain's CDR3 is CASSPGFYQETQYF. The CDR3, as DNA: TGTGCCAGCAGCCCAGGGTTTTACCAAGAGACCCAGTACTTC. The chain employs TRBV6-5 and TRBJ2-5; TRBD1 is a possible D gene (5 bases). With 6 bases removed from V and 0 bases from J, the gap between germline ends came to 11 bases. The CDR3 totals 14 residues. Germline V CDR1 and CDR2: MNHEY, SVGAGI.

The chain links TRBV5-1 to TRBJ2-1; D is unresolved. The CDR3 runs to 14 residues. The germline V gene has CDR1 SGHRS and CDR2 YFSETQ. V was trimmed by 3 bases and J by 4 bases, leaving 11 bases between them. This CDR3 is CASSSLAQYNEQFF. In DNA, the CDR3 is TGCGCCAGCAGCTCGCTCGCTCAGTACAATGAGCAGTTCTTC.

The chain employs TRBV9 and TRBJ1-1; no reliable D call. V was trimmed by 4 bases and J by 1 base, leaving 8 bases between them. The germline V gene encodes CDR1 SGDLS and CDR2 YYNGEE. This CDR3 is built from 13 residues. This chain's CDR3 is CASSSRENTEAFF. The DNA for the CDR3 is TGTGCCAGCAGCTCACGGGAGAACACTGAAGCTTTCTTT.

This rearrangement joins TRBV10-3 to TRBJ2-1, with 9 nucleotides matching TRBD2. Germline trimming cut 2 bases from V and 5 bases from J; bases unmatched to any gene: 4. There are 15 residues in the CDR3. Per the germline V gene, CDR1 is ENHRY and CDR2 is SYGVKD. The CDR3 here is CAISEGTSIHNEQFF. The CDR3 DNA sequence: TGTGCCATCAGTGAGGGGACTAGCATCCACAATGAGCAGTTCTTC.

This chain links TRBV5-5 with TRBJ2-3; 10 bases line up with TRBD2. From germline, CDR1 is SGHKS and CDR2 YYEKEE (reference sequence). The V gene end was trimmed by 1 base and the J gene end by 4 bases; junction bases not matched to a gene: 12. This CDR3 is built from 18 residues. The CDR3 spells CASSLKGSGRALPDTQYF. The CDR3 DNA is TGTGCCAGCAGCTTGAAGGGGAGCGGGAGGGCCCTACCAGATACGCAGTATTTT.

In DNA form, the CDR3 reads TGTGCCAGCAGCTCGGCAGGGGCCAATGGCTACACCTTC. It is translated as CASSSAGANGYTF. The chain has TRBV5-5 and TRBJ1-2; tentatively, D is TRBD1 (6 bases). V lost 3 bases and J 6 bases, leaving 12 bases between the germline ends. Germline CDR1 SGHKS, CDR2 YYEKEE (reference sequence). The CDR3 is 13 residues long. The variable domain in full, completed from reference TRBV5-5 and TRBJ1-2, reads DAGVTQSPTHLIKTRGQQVTLRCSPISGHKSVSWYQQVLGQGPQFIFQYYEKEERGRGNFPDRFSARQFPNYSSELNVNALLLGDSALYLCASSSAGANGYTFGSGTRLTVV.

The V and J genes are TRBV30 and TRBJ1-1; 9 bases align to TRBD1. CDR1 and CDR2 (germline): GTSNPN, SVGIG (reference sequence). The CDR3 length is 16 residues. Losses at the gene ends were 5 bases for V and 1 base for J; bases not matched to a gene: 11. Here the CDR3 DNA reads TGTGCCTGGGGTAACCTCTGGGGACAGGGGAACACTGAAGCTTTCTTT. This codes for CAWGNLWGQGNTEAFF.

This chain joins TRBV10-3 and TRBJ2-7; tentatively, D is TRBD1 (6 bases). Germline lookup yields CDR1 ENHRY and CDR2 SYGVKD. The CDR3 has 12 residues. With 7 bases removed from V and 3 bases from J, the gap between germline ends came to 10 bases. CDR3 residues: CAIKDRNYEQYF. In DNA form, the CDR3 reads TGTGCCATCAAGGACAGAAACTACGAGCAGTACTTC.

V usage is TRBV11-2 and J usage is TRBJ2-7; 7 positions agree with TRBD2. In germline, CDR1 is SGHAT, CDR2 FQNNGV. V lost 5 bases, J lost 7 bases, and 8 bases stayed unmatched. The CDR3 has 13 residues. The CDR3 spells CASSLAWGGEQYF. The CDR3 DNA reads as TGTGCCAGCAGCCTCGCTTGGGGAGGGGAGCAGTACTTC.

The chain is built from TRBV10-3 and TRBJ2-3, with D tentatively TRBD1 (5 bases). Deletions cut 4 bases from V and 0 bases from J, with 5 bases between. CDR3 size: 13 residues. In germline, CDR1 is ENHRY, CDR2 SYGVKD. The CDR3 loop is CAISGQSTDTQYF. CDR3 bases: TGTGCCATCAGTGGACAGAGCACAGATACGCAGTATTTT.